The following is a TCR beta chain sequence with its context. V shed 4 bases and J shed 0 bases, with 10 bases lying between them. The germline gives CDR1 LNHNV, CDR2 YYDKDF (reference sequence). This CDR3 has 15 residues. The data were taken from a study of OX40 agonist ivuxolimab in advanced cancers. Study as a whole: Ivuxolimab is an agonistic anti-OX40 (CD134) antibody, and patients were treated with it.

TCRdb keeps only in-frame clones here, not all; method: immunoSEQ multiplex PCR. The table records tens of thousands of clones, 88% of them present only once. The TCR sequence derives from an adult with an advanced solid tumor such as melanoma, head and neck, liver or kidney cancer. The sample here was CD4+ or CD8+ T cells sorted from blood, taken in a trial of the OX40 agonist ivuxolimab. The rearrangement links TRBV15 to TRBJ1-3; a weak D match, TRBD1 (6 bases). In DNA form, the CDR3 reads TGTGCCACCAGCATAGACAGGCTCTCTGGAAACACCATATATTTT. Amino acids: CATSIDRLSGNTIYF.